A selection of T cell receptor beta chains follows, all from one sample in a study of Graves' ophthalmopathy and Graves' hyperthyroidism. TCRdb called the multiplex PCR reads again in MiXCR, with one record for every CDR3 protein. This sample has about 740,000 distinct CDR3 sequences, with 35% to 50% found just once. The specimen sequenced was peripheral blood. The receptors shown here come from an adult man with Graves' ophthalmopathy. Both conserved end residues are part of each CDR3. The D gene is left open where the match is weak. Size tells how often a clone was seen (once, few, many) or the class of an expanded clone, and some rows leave it out.

J	size	D	V	length	DNA	CDR3
TRBJ1-1	few	.	TRBV6-5	14	TGTGCCAGCAGTTTAGGAGGGGCTGACACTGAAGCTTTCTTT	CASSLGGADTEAFF
TRBJ1-6	many	.	TRBV11-2	14	TGTGCCAGCAGCTGGACGGACAGTGATTCACCCCTCCACTTT	CASSWTDSDSPLHF
TRBJ1-2	few	.	TRBV5-1	14	TGCGCCAGCAGCTTGGCCAGGGGCAGGAATGGCTACACCTTC	CASSLARGRNGYTF
TRBJ2-7	few	.	TRBV4-2	14	TGTGCCAGCAGCCAAGATCCAGACGGCTACGAGCAGTACTTC	CASSQDPDGYEQYF
TRBJ1-2	.	.	TRBV12-3/TRBV12-4	11	TGTGCCAGCACATGGAGGTCCGGCTACACCTTC	CASTWRSGYTF
TRBJ1-5	.	.	TRBV7-9	12	TGTGCCAGCAGCTCGACAGGTGGGCCCCAGCATTTT	CASSSTGGPQHF
TRBJ2-5	many	TRBD1	TRBV7-9	14	TGTGCTAGCAGCCCACAGGGGGCTGGGGAGACCCAGTACTTC	CASSPQGAGETQYF
TRBJ1-1	.	.	TRBV5-5	15	TGTGCCAGCAGCTACCCGGGACGATTGAACACTGAAGCTTTCTTT	CASSYPGRLNTEAFF
TRBJ2-2	many	TRBD1	TRBV7-9	14	TGTGCCAGCAGCAGGGACAGGGGCACCGGGGAGCTGTTTTTT	CASSRDRGTGELFF
TRBJ2-2	.	.	TRBV5-1	16	TGCGCCAGCAGCGAAGGGACGGCCTTGAACACCGGGGAGCTGTTTTTT	CASSEGTALNTGELFF
TRBJ1-5	few	.	TRBV19	14	TGTGCCAGTAGGTATAGGGATAGCAATCAGCCCCAGCATTTT	CASRYRDSNQPQHF
TRBJ2-5	.	.	TRBV2	15	TGTGCCAGCAGCCAAACCCCGGCGACCCAAGAGACCCAGTACTTC	CASSQTPATQETQYF
TRBJ2-1	.	.	TRBV24-1	13	TGTGCCACCAGAGGACAGAGCTACAATGAGCAGTTCTTC	CATRGQSYNEQFF